This entry features one T cell receptor (beta chain) sequence. The antigen is not known. This record belongs to a study of blood T cells in healthy people across ages. Study-wide results and caveats: Diversity figures based on one million T cells were deemed too low. Donor CMV status, an unknown factor, possibly confounded changes in expanded clonotypes.

The CDR3 is 15 residues long. Germline V gives CDR1 DFQATT, CDR2 SNEGSKA (reference sequence). Trimming stripped 0 bases from V and 0 bases from J, with 11 bases between. A J-beta primer mix and a sample-barcoded 5' primer were used in a second PCR of about 7 to 12 cycles. Each sample yielded at least 2.5 million CDR3-containing paired-end reads. One entry per CDR3 protein results from TCRdb running MiXCR on the 5' RACE reads. The data show about 1.1 million distinct CDR3 sequences, roughly two fifths seen once. The sequence derives from a man aged 18 to 29 in good health. Sequencing was carried out using blood. The genes are TRBV20-1 and TRBJ1-2, with no clear D. CDR3 bases: TGCAGTGCTAGAGATCGGGAAACCTCTAACTATGGCTACACCTTC. Protein: CSARDRETSNYGYTF.